The text below deals with one TCR beta chain. Germline CDR1 reads SGDLS; CDR2 reads YYNGEE. This CDR3 is 14 amino acids long. J lost 3 bases, V lost 3 bases, and 2 bases had no gene match. This entry belongs to a study of cytomegalovirus exposure and HLA in healthy donors. A multiplex PCR was run with 60 Vbeta primers and 13 Jbeta primers. The method was immunoSEQ multiplex PCR; TCRdb's version includes in-frame clones alone and lacks a portion of them. The table lists 90,000 to 150,000 clones. The sample was PBMCs. The genes are TRBV9 and TRBJ2-3, with 9 bases that match TRBD2. This TCR came from a man aged 18 to 35 in good health and CMV-seronegative. As DNA, the CDR3 is TGTGCCAGCAGCGCTAGCGGGGTTACAGATACGCAGTATTTT. Protein sequence: CASSASGVTDTQYF.